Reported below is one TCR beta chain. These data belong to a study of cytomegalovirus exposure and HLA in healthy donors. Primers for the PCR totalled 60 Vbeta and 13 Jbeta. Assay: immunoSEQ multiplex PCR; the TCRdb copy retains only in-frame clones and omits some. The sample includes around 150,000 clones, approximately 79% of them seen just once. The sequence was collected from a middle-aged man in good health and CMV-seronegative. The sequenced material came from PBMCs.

CDR3 sequence reads: CASTLIPGGTEAFF. The CDR3 DNA reads as TGTGCCAGTACCTTAATCCCCGGGGGCACTGAAGCTTTCTTT. The chain couples TRBV19 to TRBJ1-1; D perhaps matches TRBD1 (5 bases). Trimming shortened V by 7 bases and J by 4 bases, and 16 bases separated the two germline ends. The CDR3 contains 14 residues. Germline CDR1 is LNHDA and CDR2 is SQIVND (reference sequence).